Listed here are 14 T cell receptor beta chains from one sample, sequenced in a study of shared clonotypes between healthy human individuals. Generated by immunoSEQ multiplex PCR, the TCRdb table keeps only in-frame clones and is missing some. The repertoire holds about 610,000 clones, with around 97% as singletons. The sample taken for sequencing was naive CD4+ T cells sorted from blood. Subset noted: CD45RA+ positively selected. Every receptor here comes from a young woman in good health.

This rearrangement joins TRBV19 to TRBJ2-1, with a tentative D call TRBD1 (6 bases). V was clipped by 5 bases and J by 0 bases, with 17 bases between them. The CDR3 has 17 residues. Germline V CDR1 and CDR2: LNHDA, SQIVND (reference sequence). CDR3 residues: CASSSPGAPSSYNEQFF. As DNA, the CDR3 is TGTGCCAGTAGTTCGCCAGGGGCCCCGAGCTCCTACAATGAGCAGTTCTTC. The complete variable domain, with remaining parts taken from reference TRBV19 and TRBJ2-1, reads DGGITQSPKYLFRKEGQNVTLSCEQNLNHDAMYWYRQDPGQGLRLIYYSQIVNDFQKGDIAEGYSVSREKKESFPLTVTSAQKNPTAFYLCASSSPGAPSSYNEQFFGPGTRLTVL.

In its sample, this clone was seen once. The V gene is TRBV7-6, the J gene TRBJ1-2; D uncertain. Germline V gene sequence: CDR1 SGHVS, CDR2 FNYEAQ. The germline V and J ends were trimmed by 2 bases and 7 bases, with 11 bases remaining between them. The length of the CDR3 is 13 residues. CDR3 sequence: CASSLISAGGYTF. The CDR3 DNA sequence: TGTGCCAGCAGCTTAATAAGCGCAGGTGGCTACACCTTC.

V usage is TRBV5-1 and J usage is TRBJ2-7, with 10 bases lining up with TRBD2. CDR3 length: 18 residues. Losses at the gene ends were 1 base for V and 0 bases for J; bases not matched to a gene: 10. Germline V gene data show CDR1 as SGHRS and CDR2 as YFSETQ. CDR3 sequence: CASSLLSGTSANSYEQYF. DNA of the CDR3: TGCGCCAGCAGCTTGTTGTCAGGGACTAGCGCTAACTCCTACGAGCAGTACTTC.

The CDR3 bases are TGTGCCAGCATCTCCTTCGGGGGGACAACCTATGGCTACACCTTC. Translation gives CASISFGGTTYGYTF. This chain uses TRBV28 with TRBJ1-2, with D tentatively TRBD1 (6 bases). CDR1 and CDR2 from the germline V gene are MDHEN and SYDVKM. Trimming left V 7 bases short and J 4 bases short, with 19 bases between. The length of the CDR3 is 15 residues.

This chain connects TRBV27 to TRBJ2-1; 14 bases line up with TRBD2. Germline-derived CDR1 and CDR2 are MNHEY and SMNVEV (reference sequence). V lost 0 bases, J lost 4 bases, and 8 bases stayed unmatched. The CDR3 length is 19 residues. The CDR3 region has the DNA TGTGCCAGCAGTTTATCGAAGGGACTAGCGGGAGTGGGTTACAATGAGCAGTTCTTC. Translating gives CASSLSKGLAGVGYNEQFF.

This clone was detected only once. The rearrangement links TRBV28 to TRBJ1-5; D call uncertain. The CDR3 contains 14 residues. The V gene lost 6 bases and the J gene lost 5 bases, with 14 bases spanning the gap. Looked up from germline, CDR1 is MDHEN and CDR2 is SYDVKM. CDR3 residues: CASSPRGSHQPQHF. As DNA, the CDR3 is TGTGCCAGCAGCCCGAGAGGGAGTCATCAGCCCCAGCATTTT.

The chain links TRBV2 to TRBJ2-5; D may be TRBD1 or TRBD2 (5 bases each). The end of the DNA aligns better with TRBJ2-7, so the J call may be wrong. From germline, CDR1 is SNHLY and CDR2 FYNNEI. The CDR3 loop spans 14 amino acids. The chain's CDR3 is CASTVSGRTYEQYF. CDR3 nucleotides: TGTGCCAGCACTGTATCGGGACGAACTTACGAGCAGTACTTC.

The CDR3 region is CAWSVQGFTGELFF. The CDR3 bases are TGTGCCTGGAGTGTGCAGGGTTTCACCGGGGAGCTGTTTTTT. V is TRBV30 and J is TRBJ2-2, with D possibly TRBD1 on 5 matching bases. Between the trimmed V and J ends, which lost 0 bases and 4 bases, there was a span of 9 bases. This CDR3 is built from 14 residues. Per the germline V gene, CDR1 is GTSNPN and CDR2 is SVGIG (reference sequence). Variable domain in full (rest from reference TRBV30 and TRBJ2-2): SQTIHQWPATLVQPVGSPLSLECTVEGTSNPNLYWYRQAAGRGLQLLFYSVGIGQISSEVPQNLSASRPQDRQFILSSKKLLLSDSGFYLCAWSVQGFTGELFFGEGSRLTVL.

The chain recombines TRBV7-2 with TRBJ2-4, with D tentatively TRBD1 or TRBD2 (5 bases each). The CDR3 has 14 residues. Trimming removed 8 bases from V and 4 bases from J, with 15 bases in between. The germline V gene encodes CDR1 SGHTA and CDR2 FQGNSA. The chain's CDR3 is CASGPGTTKNIQYF. The CDR3 region has the DNA TGTGCCAGCGGGCCGGGGACCACAAAAAACATTCAGTACTTC.

The J gene is TRBJ2-7, the V gene TRBV6-5, with 12 nucleotides matching TRBD1. CDR3 length: 15 amino acids. V lost 5 bases, J lost 6 bases, and 8 bases stayed unmatched. CDR1 and CDR2 from the germline V gene are MNHEY and SVGAGI. CDR3 loop: CASSATGTGGFEQYF. In nucleotides, the CDR3 is TGTGCCAGCAGTGCCACCGGGACAGGGGGCTTCGAGCAGTACTTC.

In DNA form, the CDR3 reads TGCAGCGTTGTTGCAGGAGCGGGAGGGACGAACACCGGGGAGCTGTTTTTT. This codes for CSVVAGAGGTNTGELFF. The V call is TRBV29-1, the J call TRBJ2-2; 10 bases align to TRBD2. Looked up from germline, CDR1 is SQVTM and CDR2 is ANQGSEA. Losses at the gene ends were 4 bases for V and 0 bases for J; bases not matched to a gene: 8. CDR3 length equals 17 residues.

The genes are TRBV7-8 and TRBJ2-1, with 11 nucleotides matching TRBD1. This CDR3 has 14 amino acids. Per the germline V gene, CDR1 is SGHVS and CDR2 is FQNEAQ. V lost 5 bases and J lost 7; bases outside the gene matches: 4. CDR3 in amino acids: CASSLGQGVNEQFF. For the CDR3, the DNA is TGTGCCAGCAGCCTGGGACAGGGGGTAAATGAGCAGTTCTTC.

V gene TRBV28 combines with J gene TRBJ2-4, with D possibly matching TRBD2 (6 bases). Germline V lookup: CDR1 MDHEN, CDR2 SYDVKM. The germline V and J ends were trimmed by 8 bases and 0 bases, with 20 bases remaining between them. CDR3 length equals 17 residues. CDR3 sequence reads: CASGLGGPGLAKNIQYF. The DNA of the CDR3 is TGTGCCAGCGGCCTGGGGGGTCCAGGACTAGCCAAAAACATTCAGTACTTC.

The chain recombines TRBV10-2 with TRBJ2-5; perhaps TRBD2 as D (5 bases). The CDR3 runs to 13 residues. The ends were cut back, 6 bases at V and 3 bases at J, with 11 bases in the middle. CDR1 is WSHSY, CDR2 SAAADI, per germline. CDR3 nucleotide sequence: TGCGCCAGCAGGCGGGCAGGTGAAGAGACCCAGTACTTC. The encoded protein is CASRRAGEETQYF.